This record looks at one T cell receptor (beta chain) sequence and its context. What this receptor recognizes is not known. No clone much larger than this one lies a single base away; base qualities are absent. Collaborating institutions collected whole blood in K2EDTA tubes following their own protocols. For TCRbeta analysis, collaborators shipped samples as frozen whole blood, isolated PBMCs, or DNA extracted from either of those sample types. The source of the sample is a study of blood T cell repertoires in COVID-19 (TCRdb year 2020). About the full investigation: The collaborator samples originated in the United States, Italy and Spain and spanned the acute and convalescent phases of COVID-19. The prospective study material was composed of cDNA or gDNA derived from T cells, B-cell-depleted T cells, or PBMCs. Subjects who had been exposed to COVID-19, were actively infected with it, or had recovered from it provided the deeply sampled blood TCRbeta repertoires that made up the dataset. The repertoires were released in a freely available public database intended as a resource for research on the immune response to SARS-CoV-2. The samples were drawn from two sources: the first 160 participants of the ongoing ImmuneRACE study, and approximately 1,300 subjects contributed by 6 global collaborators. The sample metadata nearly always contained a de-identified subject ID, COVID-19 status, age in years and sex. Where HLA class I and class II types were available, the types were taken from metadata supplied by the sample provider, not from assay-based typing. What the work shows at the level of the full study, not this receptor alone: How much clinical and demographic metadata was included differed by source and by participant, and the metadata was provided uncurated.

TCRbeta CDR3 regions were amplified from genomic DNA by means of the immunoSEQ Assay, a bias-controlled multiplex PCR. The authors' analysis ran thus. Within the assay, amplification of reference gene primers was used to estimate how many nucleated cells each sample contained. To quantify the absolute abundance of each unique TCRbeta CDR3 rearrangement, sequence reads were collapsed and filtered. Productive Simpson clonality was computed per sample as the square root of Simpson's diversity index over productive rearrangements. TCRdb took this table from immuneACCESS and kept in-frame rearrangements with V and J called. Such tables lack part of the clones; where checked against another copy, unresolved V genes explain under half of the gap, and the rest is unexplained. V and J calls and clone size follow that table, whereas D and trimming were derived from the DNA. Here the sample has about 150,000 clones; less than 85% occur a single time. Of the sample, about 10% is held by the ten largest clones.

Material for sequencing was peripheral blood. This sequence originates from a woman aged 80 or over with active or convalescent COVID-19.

The DNA sequence reads TGTGCCAGCAGCCAACCGACTAGCGGGACTCAAGAGACCCAGTACTTC. Its protein reads: CASSQPTSGTQETQYF. In this chain, TRBV3-1 (or the pseudogene TRBV3-2) is recombined with TRBJ2-5; the central 11 bases match TRBD2. Germline trimming: 2 bases from V, 2 bases from J; junction bases outside gene matches: 4. The germline V gene encodes CDR1 LGHDT and CDR2 YNNKEL (reference sequence). The CDR3 measures 16 amino acids from cysteine to phenylalanine. The DNA shown is the 48-base CDR3, in frame from base 1.